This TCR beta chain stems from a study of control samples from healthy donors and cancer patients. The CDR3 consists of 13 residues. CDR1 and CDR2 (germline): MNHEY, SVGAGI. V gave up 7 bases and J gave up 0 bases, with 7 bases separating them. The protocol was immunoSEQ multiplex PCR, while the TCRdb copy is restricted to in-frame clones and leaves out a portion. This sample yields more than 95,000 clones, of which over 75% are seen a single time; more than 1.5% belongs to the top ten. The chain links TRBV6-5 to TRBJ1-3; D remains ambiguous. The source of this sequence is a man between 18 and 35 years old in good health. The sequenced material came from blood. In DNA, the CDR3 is TGTGCCAGCAAGGGCAACTCTGGAAACACCATATATTTT. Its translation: CASKGNSGNTIYF.